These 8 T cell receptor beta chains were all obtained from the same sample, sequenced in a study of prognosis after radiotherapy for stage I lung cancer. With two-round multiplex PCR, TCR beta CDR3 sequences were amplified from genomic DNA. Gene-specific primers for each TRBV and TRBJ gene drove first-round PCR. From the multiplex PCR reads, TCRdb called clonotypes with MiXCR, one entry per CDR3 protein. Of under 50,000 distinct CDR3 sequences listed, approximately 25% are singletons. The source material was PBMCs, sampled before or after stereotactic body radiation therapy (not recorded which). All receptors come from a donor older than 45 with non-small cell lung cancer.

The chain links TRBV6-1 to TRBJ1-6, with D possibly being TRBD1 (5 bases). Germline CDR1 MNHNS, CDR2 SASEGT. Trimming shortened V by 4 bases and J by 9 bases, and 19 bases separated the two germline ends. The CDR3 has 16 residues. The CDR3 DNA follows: TGTGCCAGCAGTGTTCAGGTCCGGGGGATTAGTTCACCCCTCCACTTT. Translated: CASSVQVRGISSPLHF.

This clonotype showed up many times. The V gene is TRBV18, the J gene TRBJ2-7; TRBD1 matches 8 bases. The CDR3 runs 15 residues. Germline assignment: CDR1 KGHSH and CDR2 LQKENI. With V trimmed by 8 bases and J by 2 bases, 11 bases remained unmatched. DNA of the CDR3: TGTGCCAGCCTAAGAGGGCAGGGGGCCACCTACGAGCAGTACTTC. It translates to CASLRGQGATYEQYF.

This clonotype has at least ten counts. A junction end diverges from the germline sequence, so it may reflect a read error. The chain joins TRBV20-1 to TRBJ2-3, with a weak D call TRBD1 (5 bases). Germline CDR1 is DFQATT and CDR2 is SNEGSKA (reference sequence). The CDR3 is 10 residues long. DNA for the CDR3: TGCAGTGCTAGTGGGCGACAGTGGGTTTTT. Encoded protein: CSASGRQWVF.

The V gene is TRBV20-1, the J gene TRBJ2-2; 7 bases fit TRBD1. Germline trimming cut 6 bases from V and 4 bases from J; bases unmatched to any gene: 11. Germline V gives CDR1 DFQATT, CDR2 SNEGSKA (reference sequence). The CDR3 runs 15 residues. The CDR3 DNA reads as TGCAGTGCCCCGAATGGGTACAGGGGCACCGGGGAGCTGTTTTTT. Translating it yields CSAPNGYRGTGELFF.

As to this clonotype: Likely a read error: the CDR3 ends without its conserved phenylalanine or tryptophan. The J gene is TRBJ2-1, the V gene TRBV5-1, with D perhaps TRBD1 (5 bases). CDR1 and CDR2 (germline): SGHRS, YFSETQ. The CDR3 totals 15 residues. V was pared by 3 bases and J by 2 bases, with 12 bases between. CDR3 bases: TGCGCCAGCAGCTCCCCCCCGACAGCCTACAATGAGCAGTTCTTA. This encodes CASSSPPTAYNEQFL.

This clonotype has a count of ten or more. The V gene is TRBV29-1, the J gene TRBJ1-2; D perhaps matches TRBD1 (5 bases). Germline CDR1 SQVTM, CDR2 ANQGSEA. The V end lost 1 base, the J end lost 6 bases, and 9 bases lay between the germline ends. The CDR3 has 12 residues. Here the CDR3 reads CSVEGREDGYTF. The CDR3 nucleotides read TGCAGCGTTGAAGGCAGGGAAGATGGCTACACCTTC. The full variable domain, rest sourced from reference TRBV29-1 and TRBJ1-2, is SAVISQKPSRDICQRGTSLTIQCQVDSQVTMMFWYRQQPGQSLTLIATANQGSEATYESGFVIDKFPISRPNLTFSTLTVSNMSPEDSSIYLCSVEGREDGYTFGSGTRLTVV.

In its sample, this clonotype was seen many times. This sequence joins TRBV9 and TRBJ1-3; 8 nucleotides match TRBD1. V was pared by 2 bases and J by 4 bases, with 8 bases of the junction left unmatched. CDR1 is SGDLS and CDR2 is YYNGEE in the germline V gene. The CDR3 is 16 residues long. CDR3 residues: CASSVSKRTGGNTIYF. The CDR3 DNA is TGTGCCAGCAGCGTTTCAAAACGGACAGGGGGAAACACCATATATTTT.

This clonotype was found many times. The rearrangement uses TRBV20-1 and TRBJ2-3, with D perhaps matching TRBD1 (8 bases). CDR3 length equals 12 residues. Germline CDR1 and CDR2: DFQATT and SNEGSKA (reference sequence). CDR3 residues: CTTGGATDTQYF. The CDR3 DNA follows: TGCACCACAGGGGGGGCAACAGATACGCAGTATTTT.